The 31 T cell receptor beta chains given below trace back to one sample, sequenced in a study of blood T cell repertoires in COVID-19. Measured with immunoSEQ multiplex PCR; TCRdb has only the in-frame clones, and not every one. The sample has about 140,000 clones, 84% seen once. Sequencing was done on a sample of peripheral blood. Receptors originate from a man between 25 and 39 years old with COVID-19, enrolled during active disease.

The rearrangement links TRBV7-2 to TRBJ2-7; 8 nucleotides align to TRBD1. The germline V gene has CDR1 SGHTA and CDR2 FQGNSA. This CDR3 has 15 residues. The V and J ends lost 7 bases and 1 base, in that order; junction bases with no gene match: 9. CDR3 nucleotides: TGTGCCAGCACCCTTACAGGGGGAGTATCCTACGAGCAGTACTTC. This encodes CASTLTGGVSYEQYF.

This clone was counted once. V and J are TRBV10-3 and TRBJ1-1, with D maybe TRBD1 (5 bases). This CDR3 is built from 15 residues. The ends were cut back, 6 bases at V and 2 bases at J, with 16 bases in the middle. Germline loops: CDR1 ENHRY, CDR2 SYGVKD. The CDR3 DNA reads TGTGCCATCAGATCCCGGACAAACCATAACACTGAAGCTTTCTTT. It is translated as CAIRSRTNHNTEAFF.

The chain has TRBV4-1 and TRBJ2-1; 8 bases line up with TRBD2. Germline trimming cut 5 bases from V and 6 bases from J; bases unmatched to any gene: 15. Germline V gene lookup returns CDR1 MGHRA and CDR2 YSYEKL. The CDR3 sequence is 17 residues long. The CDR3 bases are TGCGCCAGCAGCTACCTCCGTCGGGAGGGGAGGGTCAATGAGCAGTTCTTC. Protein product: CASSYLRREGRVNEQFF.

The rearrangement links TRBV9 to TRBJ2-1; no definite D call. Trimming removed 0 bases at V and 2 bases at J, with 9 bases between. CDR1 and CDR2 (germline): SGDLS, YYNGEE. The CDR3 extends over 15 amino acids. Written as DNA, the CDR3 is TGTGCCAGCAGCGTAGGTAGCCCTCCCTACAATGAGCAGTTCTTC. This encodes CASSVGSPPYNEQFF.

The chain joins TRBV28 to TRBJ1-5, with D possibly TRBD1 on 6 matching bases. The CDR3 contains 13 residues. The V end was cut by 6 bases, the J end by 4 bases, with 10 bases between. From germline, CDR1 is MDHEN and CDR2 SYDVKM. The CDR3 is CASSLTGNQPQHF. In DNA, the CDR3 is TGTGCCAGCAGCCTAACAGGGAATCAGCCCCAGCATTTT.

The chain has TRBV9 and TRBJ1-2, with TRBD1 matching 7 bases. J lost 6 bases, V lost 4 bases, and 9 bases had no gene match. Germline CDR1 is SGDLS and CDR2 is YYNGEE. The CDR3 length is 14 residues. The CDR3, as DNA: TGTGCCAGCAGCCGACAGGGACTTGCGGATGGCTACACCTTC. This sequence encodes CASSRQGLADGYTF.

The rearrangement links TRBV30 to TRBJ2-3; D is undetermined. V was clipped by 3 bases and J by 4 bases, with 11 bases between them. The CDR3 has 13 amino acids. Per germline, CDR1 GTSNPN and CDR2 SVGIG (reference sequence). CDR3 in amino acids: CAWSPLSADTQYF. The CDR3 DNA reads TGTGCCTGGAGCCCTCTAAGCGCAGATACGCAGTATTTT.

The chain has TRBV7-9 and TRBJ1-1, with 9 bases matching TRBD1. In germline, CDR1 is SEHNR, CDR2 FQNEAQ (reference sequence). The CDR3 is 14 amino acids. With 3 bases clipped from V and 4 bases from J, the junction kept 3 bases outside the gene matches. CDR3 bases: TGTGCCAGCAGCTTGGGACAGGGTAGCACTGAAGCTTTCTTT. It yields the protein CASSLGQGSTEAFF.

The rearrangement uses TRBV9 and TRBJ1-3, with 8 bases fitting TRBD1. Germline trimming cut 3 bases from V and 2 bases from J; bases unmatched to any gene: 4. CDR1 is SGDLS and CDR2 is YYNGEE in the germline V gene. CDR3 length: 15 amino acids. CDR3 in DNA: TGTGCCAGCAGCGCGCAGGGGGCAACTGGAAACACCATATATTTT. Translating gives CASSAQGATGNTIYF.

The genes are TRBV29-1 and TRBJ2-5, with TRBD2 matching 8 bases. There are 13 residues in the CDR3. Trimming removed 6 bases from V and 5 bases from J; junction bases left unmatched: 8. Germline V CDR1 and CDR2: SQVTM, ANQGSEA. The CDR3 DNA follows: TGCAGCGTGGCGGGGGGCCGACGGGAGACCCAGTACTTC. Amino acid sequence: CSVAGGRRETQYF.

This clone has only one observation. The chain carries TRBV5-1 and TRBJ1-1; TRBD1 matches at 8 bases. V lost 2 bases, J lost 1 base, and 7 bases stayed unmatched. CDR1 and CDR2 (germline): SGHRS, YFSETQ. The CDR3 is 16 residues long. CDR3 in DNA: TGCGCCAGCAGCTTAGGGCAGGGGGCGTCGAACACTGAAGCTTTCTTT. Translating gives CASSLGQGASNTEAFF. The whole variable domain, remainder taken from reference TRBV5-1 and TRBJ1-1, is KAGVTQTPRYLIKTRGQQVTLSCSPISGHRSVSWYQQTPGQGLQFLFEYFSETQRNKGNFPGRFSGRQFSNSRSEMNVSTLELGDSALYLCASSLGQGASNTEAFFGQGTRLTVV.

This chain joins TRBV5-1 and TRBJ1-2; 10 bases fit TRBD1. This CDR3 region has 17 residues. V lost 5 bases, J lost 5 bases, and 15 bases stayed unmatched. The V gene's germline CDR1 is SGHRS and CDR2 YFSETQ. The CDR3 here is CASRDKETGGASYGYTF. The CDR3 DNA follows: TGCGCCAGCAGAGACAAGGAGACAGGGGGCGCATCTTATGGCTACACCTTC.

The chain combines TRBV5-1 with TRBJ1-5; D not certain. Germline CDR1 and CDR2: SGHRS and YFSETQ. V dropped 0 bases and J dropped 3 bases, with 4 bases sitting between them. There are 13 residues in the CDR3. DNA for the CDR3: TGCGCCAGCAGCTTGGGGCCCAATCAGCCCCAGCATTTT. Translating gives CASSLGPNQPQHF.

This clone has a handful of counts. The CDR3 protein is CASSAGGSPPTQYF. The CDR3, as DNA: TGTGCCAGCAGCGCCGGAGGGTCTCCTCCAACCCAGTACTTC. The chain is built from TRBV6-5 and TRBJ2-5; D may be TRBD2 (6 bases). The germline V and J ends were trimmed by 6 bases and 8 bases, with 19 bases remaining between them. Germline V gene data show CDR1 as MNHEY and CDR2 as SVGAGI. This CDR3 has 14 residues.

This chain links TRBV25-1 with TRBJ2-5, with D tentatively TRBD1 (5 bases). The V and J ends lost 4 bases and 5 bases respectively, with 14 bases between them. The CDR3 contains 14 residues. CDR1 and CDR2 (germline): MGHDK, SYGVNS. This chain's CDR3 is CASSGYGPGETQYF. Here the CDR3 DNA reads TGTGCCAGCAGTGGGTATGGCCCAGGGGAGACCCAGTACTTC.

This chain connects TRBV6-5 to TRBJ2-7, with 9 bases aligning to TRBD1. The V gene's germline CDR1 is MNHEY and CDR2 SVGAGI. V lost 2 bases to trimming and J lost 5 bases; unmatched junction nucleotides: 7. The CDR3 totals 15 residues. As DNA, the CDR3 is TGTGCCAGCAGTTACCCTGGGACAGGGAACGACGAGCAGTACTTC. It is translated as CASSYPGTGNDEQYF.

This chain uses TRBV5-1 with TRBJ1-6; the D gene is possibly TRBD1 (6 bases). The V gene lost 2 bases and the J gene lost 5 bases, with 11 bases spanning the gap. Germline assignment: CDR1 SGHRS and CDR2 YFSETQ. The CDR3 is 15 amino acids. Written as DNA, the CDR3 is TGCGCCAGCAGCTTCAGGGGATCTGATAATTCACCCCTCCACTTT. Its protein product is CASSFRGSDNSPLHF. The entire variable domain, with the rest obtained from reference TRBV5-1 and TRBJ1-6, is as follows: KAGVTQTPRYLIKTRGQQVTLSCSPISGHRSVSWYQQTPGQGLQFLFEYFSETQRNKGNFPGRFSGRQFSNSRSEMNVSTLELGDSALYLCASSFRGSDNSPLHFGNGTRLTVT.

The CDR3 DNA is TGTGCCAGCAGCCAAGAACAGGGTTTCAATTCACCCCTCCACTTT. Translated, it gives CASSQEQGFNSPLHF. The chain combines TRBV3-1 (or the pseudogene TRBV3-2) with TRBJ1-6; D may be TRBD1 (6 bases). The germline V and J ends were trimmed by 0 bases and 7 bases, with 10 bases remaining between them. The germline V gene encodes CDR1 LGHDT and CDR2 YNNKEL (reference sequence). The CDR3 covers 15 residues.

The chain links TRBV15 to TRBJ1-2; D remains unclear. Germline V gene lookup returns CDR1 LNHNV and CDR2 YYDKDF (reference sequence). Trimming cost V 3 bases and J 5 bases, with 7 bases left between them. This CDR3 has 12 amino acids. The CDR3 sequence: CATSSDGYGYTF. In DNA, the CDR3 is TGTGCCACCAGCAGTGACGGGTATGGCTACACCTTC.

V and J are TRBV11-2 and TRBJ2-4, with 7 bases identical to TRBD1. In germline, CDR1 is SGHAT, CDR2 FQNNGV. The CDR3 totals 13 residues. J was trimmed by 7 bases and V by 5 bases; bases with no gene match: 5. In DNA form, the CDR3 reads TGTGCCAGCAGCGCCGGACAGGCTAACATTCAGTACTTC. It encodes CASSAGQANIQYF.

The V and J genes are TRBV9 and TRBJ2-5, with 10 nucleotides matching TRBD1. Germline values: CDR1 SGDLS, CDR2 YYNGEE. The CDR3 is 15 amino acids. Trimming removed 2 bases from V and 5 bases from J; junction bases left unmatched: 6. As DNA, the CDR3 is TGTGCCAGCAGCGTTGCCGGGACAGGGGTCGAGACCCAGTACTTC. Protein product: CASSVAGTGVETQYF.

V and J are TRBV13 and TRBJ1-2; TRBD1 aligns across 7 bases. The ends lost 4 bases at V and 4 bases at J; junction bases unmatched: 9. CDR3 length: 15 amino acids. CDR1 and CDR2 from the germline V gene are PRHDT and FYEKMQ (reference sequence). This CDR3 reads CASSSRDSEFYGYTF. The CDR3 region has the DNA TGTGCCAGCAGCTCCCGGGACAGCGAATTCTATGGCTACACCTTC.

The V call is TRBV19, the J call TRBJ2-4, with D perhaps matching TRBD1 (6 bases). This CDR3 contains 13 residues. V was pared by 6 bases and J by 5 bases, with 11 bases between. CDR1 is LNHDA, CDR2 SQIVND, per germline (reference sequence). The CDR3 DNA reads TGTGCCAGTAGGGGGACACTGGAAAACATTCAGTACTTC. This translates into CASRGTLENIQYF.

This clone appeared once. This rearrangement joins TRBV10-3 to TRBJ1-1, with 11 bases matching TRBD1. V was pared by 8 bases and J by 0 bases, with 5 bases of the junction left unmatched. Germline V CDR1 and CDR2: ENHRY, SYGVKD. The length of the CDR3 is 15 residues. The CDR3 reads CAIRDRGSMNTEAFF. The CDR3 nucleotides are TGTGCCATCCGGGACAGGGGGTCTATGAACACTGAAGCTTTCTTT.

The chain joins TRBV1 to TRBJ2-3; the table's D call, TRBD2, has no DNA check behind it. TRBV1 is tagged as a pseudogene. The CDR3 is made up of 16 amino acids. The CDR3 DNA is TGCACCAGCAGCATACCAATAGCGGGTAATACAGATACGCAGTATTTT. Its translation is CTSSIPIAGNTDTQYF.

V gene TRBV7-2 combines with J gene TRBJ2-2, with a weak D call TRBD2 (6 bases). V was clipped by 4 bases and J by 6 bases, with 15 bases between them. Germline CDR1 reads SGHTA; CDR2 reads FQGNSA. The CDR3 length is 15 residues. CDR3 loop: CASSSLTRAAGELFF. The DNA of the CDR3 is TGTGCCAGCAGCTCTCTGACTAGAGCCGCCGGGGAGCTGTTTTTT.

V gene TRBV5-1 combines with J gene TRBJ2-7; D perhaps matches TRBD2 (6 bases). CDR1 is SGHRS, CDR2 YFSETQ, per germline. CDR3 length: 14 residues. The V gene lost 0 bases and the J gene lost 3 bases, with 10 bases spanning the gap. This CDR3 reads CASSLAAGYYEQYF. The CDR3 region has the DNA TGCGCCAGCAGCTTGGCCGCGGGATACTACGAGCAGTACTTC.

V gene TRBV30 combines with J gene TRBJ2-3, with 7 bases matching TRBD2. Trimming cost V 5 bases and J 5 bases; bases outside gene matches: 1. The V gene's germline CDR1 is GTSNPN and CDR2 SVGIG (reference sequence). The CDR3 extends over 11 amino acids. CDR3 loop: CAWQRGDTQYF. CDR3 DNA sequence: TGTGCCTGGCAGCGGGGAGATACGCAGTATTTT.

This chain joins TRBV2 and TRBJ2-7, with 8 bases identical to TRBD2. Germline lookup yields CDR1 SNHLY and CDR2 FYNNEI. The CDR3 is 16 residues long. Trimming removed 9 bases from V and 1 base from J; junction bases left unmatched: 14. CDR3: CASLAGSGRGSYEQYF. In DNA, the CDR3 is TGTGCCAGTTTAGCGGGGAGCGGGAGAGGTTCCTACGAGCAGTACTTC.

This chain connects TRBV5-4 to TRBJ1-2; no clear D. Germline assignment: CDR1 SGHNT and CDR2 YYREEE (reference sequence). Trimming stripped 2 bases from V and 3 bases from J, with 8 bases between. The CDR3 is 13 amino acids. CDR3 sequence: CASSFGQDYGYTF. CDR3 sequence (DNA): TGTGCCAGCAGCTTCGGTCAGGACTATGGCTACACCTTC.

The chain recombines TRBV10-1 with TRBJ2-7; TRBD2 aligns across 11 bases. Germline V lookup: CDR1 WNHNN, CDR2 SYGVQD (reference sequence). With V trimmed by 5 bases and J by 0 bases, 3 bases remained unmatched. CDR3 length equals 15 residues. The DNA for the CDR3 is TGCGCCAGCAGTTCTAGCGGGGGGAGCTCCTACGAGCAGTACTTC. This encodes CASSSSGGSSYEQYF.